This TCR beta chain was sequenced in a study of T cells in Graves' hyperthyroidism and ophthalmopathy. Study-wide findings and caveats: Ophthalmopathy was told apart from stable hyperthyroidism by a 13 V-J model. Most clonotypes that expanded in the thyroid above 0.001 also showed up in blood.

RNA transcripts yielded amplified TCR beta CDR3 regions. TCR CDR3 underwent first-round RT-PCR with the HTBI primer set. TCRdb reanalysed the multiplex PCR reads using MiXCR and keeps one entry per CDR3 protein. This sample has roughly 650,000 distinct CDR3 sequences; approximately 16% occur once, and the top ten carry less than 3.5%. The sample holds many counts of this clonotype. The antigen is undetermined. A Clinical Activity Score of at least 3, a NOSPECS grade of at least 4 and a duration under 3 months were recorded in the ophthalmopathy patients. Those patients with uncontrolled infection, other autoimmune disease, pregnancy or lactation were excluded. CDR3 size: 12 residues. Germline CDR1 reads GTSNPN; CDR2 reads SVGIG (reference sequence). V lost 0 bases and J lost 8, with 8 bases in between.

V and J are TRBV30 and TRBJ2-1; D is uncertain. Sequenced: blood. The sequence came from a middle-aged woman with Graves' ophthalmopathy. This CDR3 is CAWSVEGYEQFF. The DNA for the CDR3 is TGTGCCTGGAGTGTTGAAGGGTATGAGCAGTTCTTC.